A selection of T cell receptor beta chains follows, all from one sample in a study of blood T cell repertoires in COVID-19. TCRdb's table, derived via immunoSEQ multiplex PCR, lists solely in-frame clones and lacks some. Of about 110,000 clones detected, around 64% appear once; the ten largest clones hold about 2%. Sequenced input: peripheral blood. The receptors derive from a woman between 35 and 50 years old with acute or convalescent COVID-19. Each CDR3 is given with its conserved first and last residue. D genes are given only for firm matches. Not all rows give a size; the values are once, few, many and, for expanded clones, a class.

d_call,j_call,v_call,clone_size,cdr3_aa,cdr3_nt
NA,TRBJ2-7,TRBV2,NA,CASSEILDRNEQYF,TGTGCCAGCAGTGAAATTTTGGACAGAAACGAGCAGTACTTC
NA,TRBJ2-2,TRBV5-1,once,CASSLGVSSDTGELFF,TGCGCCAGCAGCTTGGGAGTTTCGTCCGACACCGGGGAGCTGTTTTTT
NA,TRBJ1-4,TRBV7-8,NA,CAVRASVATNEKLFF,TGTGCTGTGAGGGCGAGCGTTGCAACTAATGAAAAACTGTTTTTT
NA,TRBJ2-2,TRBV3-1/TRBV3-2,NA,CASSRAQGTGELFF,TGTGCCAGCAGCCGGGCTCAGGGCACCGGGGAGCTGTTTTTT
NA,TRBJ1-5,TRBV6-5,NA,CASSELMNSNQPQHF,TGTGCCAGCAGCGAGCTAATGAATAGCAATCAGCCCCAGCATTTT
NA,TRBJ1-1,TRBV18,few,CASSPDGGNTEAFF,TGTGCCAGCTCACCTGATGGAGGGAACACTGAAGCTTTCTTT
TRBD1,TRBJ1-2,TRBV4-1,NA,CASSHPDRGQGYTF,TGCGCCAGCAGCCACCCGGACAGGGGGCAGGGCTACACCTTC
NA,TRBJ1-4,TRBV15,few,CATSRDTSTNEKLFF,TGTGCCACCAGCAGAGATACATCAACTAATGAAAAACTGTTTTTT
NA,TRBJ1-5,TRBV29-1,NA,CSVPVSGSNQPQHF,TGCAGCGTTCCCGTGTCGGGGAGCAATCAGCCCCAGCATTTT
TRBD1,TRBJ1-5,TRBV2,NA,CASKGQGDQPQHF,TGTGCCAGCAAAGGACAGGGAGATCAGCCCCAGCATTTT
NA,TRBJ2-5,TRBV19,many,CASSAHPGHSQETQYF,TGTGCCAGTAGTGCCCACCCGGGACATTCCCAAGAGACCCAGTACTTC
TRBD1,TRBJ2-1,TRBV10-3,NA,CAVMGDRGLGNEQFF,TGTGCCGTCATGGGAGACAGGGGGCTAGGGAATGAGCAGTTCTTC
TRBD2,TRBJ2-1,TRBV29-1,few,CSVSHPGGPSNEQFF,TGCAGCGTTTCCCATCCGGGGGGGCCTAGCAATGAGCAGTTCTTC
TRBD1,TRBJ1-1,TRBV19,NA,CASSIYRGEAFF,TGTGCCAGTAGTATATACAGGGGTGAAGCTTTCTTT
TRBD1,TRBJ2-3,TRBV28,NA,CASSSGQASTDTQYF,TGTGCCAGCAGTTCTGGACAGGCTAGCACAGATACGCAGTATTTT
TRBD2,TRBJ2-7,TRBV30,NA,CAWRLAGGSSYEQYF,TGTGCCTGGAGGCTAGCGGGGGGGAGCTCCTACGAGCAGTACTTC
TRBD1,TRBJ1-5,TRBV3-1/TRBV3-2,NA,CASSDTGDQPQHF,TGTGCCAGCAGCGACACAGGGGATCAGCCCCAGCATTTT
NA,TRBJ1-5,TRBV18,NA,CASSLGTGLDQPQHF,TGTGCCAGCTCCCTCGGAACAGGGCTTGATCAGCCCCAGCATTTT
NA,TRBJ2-7,TRBV18,NA,CASSPTTGPEQYF,TGTGCCAGCTCACCGACTACAGGGCCCGAGCAGTACTTC
NA,TRBJ2-5,TRBV25-1,few,CASSETGQETQYF,TGTGCCAGCAGTGAGACAGGCCAAGAGACCCAGTACTTC
NA,TRBJ1-1,TRBV28,NA,CASSLRGVITEAFF,TGTGCCAGCAGTTTACGGGGGGTGATCACTGAAGCTTTCTTT
TRBD1,TRBJ2-5,TRBV7-9,NA,CASSLGRAGGQETQYF,TGTGCCAGCAGCTTAGGAAGGGCAGGGGGCCAAGAGACCCAGTACTTC